The entry below describes one T cell receptor beta chain. Its specific antigen is unknown. No per-base quality is available; no much larger clone lies one base away. The High Capacity cDNA Reverse Transcription Kit was used to reverse transcribe all of the isolated RNA, meaning that expressed TCRB transcripts were what got sequenced. Deep immunoSEQ sequencing was applied to naive, central memory and regulatory T cell samples, giving an average of about 3.57 million total reads per sample. Sorted cells were lysed in RLT buffer, and RNA was extracted using DNase-treated RNeasy Micro or Mini kits according to cell number. Each cell subset was processed on its own to prevent cross-contamination, while patient and healthy donor samples were processed together. TCRB sequences were amplified from cDNA with the immunoSEQ multiplex PCR, producing 87-bp fragments spanning the CDR3 region. Sequencing of the amplicons was performed on the Illumina HiSeq platform. The study's processing was this. PCR bias was computationally corrected using synthetic template baselines, reads within Hamming distance 2 were collapsed, and singletons that could not be merged were discarded. Reads were aligned to IMGT to assign V, D and J genes, CDR3 length, and insertions or deletions at six rearrangement sites. Within each subset, clonotype counts were normalized to sorted cell number, after which true diversity and Gini coefficients were computed with the tcR R package. The overlap coefficient, calculated on TCRB nucleotide sequences, was used to quantify repertoire sharing. As a proxy for the pre-selection repertoire, out-of-frame TCRB sequences from naive cells were analyzed. TCRdb retrieved this table from immuneACCESS and kept in-frame rearrangements only. Not all clones are present; in checked studies, unresolved V genes account for under half, and no reason is known for the remainder. Clone size and V and J calls were adopted from that table, with D and trimming inferred from the DNA. The sample records around 240,000 clones, 55% to 70% of which are singletons. Around 0.057% of the sample is taken by the ten largest.

A single peripheral blood draw of around 120 mL on average was collected from each donor into heparinised tubes. Using a panel that included CD45RO, CCR7, CD25, CD127, CD95 and CD27, naive, central memory, regulatory and stem cell-like memory CD4+ T cells were sorted on a BD FACSAria II. Every sorted population had a purity above 95%. Right away, PBMCs were isolated by Lymphoprep density gradient centrifugation and were stained directly, with no culture step. So that batch effects would be minimized, each experiment stained and sorted samples in pairs, pairing one healthy donor with one patient. This sample was taken from a study of beta chain features in type 1 diabetes (dated 2018 in TCRdb). General notes on the study: Mean age, gender distribution, total cell number and subset yield were not different between patients and healthy donors. Across all samples, approximately 98,000,000 sorted cells were examined, and cell number per subset correlated strongly with RNA yield. The study compared the TCRB repertoires of sorted circulating CD4+ T cell subsets in recently diagnosed type 1 diabetes patients with those in matched healthy donors. Regulatory and stem cell-like memory subsets were isolated from only 8 patients and roughly eight healthy donors, whereas naive and central memory subsets came from all 30 or so donors.

Based on the germline V gene, the CDR1 and CDR2 sequences are SGHDN and FVKESK. The V and J ends are trimmed by 0 bases and 8 bases, leaving 15 bases between them. Measured from the cysteine to the phenylalanine, the CDR3 is 15 residues long. The kept DNA is CDR3 alone, 45 bases in frame from the first base. Overall results and qualifications from the work: At VDJ recombination sites, patients with type 1 diabetes made fewer insertions and deleted more nucleotides, a pattern implying thymic rearrangement abnormalities. Only small numbers of individuals were included in the HLA sub-analyses, which left unresolved whether HLA type had any influence on TCRB rearrangement. Shorter templates might be favored by PCR, yet because patient and control samples were amplified and corrected together, any such skew would affect both groups equally. Because cDNA rather than genomic DNA was sequenced, highly expressing activated cells could have been over-represented, although no difference in activation and CD3 levels was found between groups. Naive, central memory and regulatory TCRB repertoires appeared more similar among patients than among healthy donors. Type 1 diabetes patients showed a moderate but significant shortening of TCRB CDR3 length in all four CD4+ subsets.

This clonotype originated in a man aged 25 to 40 in good health. The chain couples TRBV14 to TRBJ2-3; perhaps TRBD2 is the D gene, with 6 bases matching. Input material: naive CD4+ T cells from blood. Explained via the paper, the cell subset or site label denotes: true naive CD4+ T cells. CDR3 protein: CASSQDLSGGGTQYF. The DNA reads as follows: TGTGCCAGCAGCCAAGATTTGTCCGGGGGAGGTACGCAGTATTTT. Reference TRBV14 and TRBJ2-3 genes cover what lies past the CDR3, so the full variable domain is EAGVTQFPSHSVIEKGQTVTLRCDPISGHDNLYWYRRVMGKEIKFLLHFVKESKQDESGMPNNRFLAERTGGTYSTLKVQPAELEDSGVYFCASSQDLSGGGTQYFGPGTRLTVL.